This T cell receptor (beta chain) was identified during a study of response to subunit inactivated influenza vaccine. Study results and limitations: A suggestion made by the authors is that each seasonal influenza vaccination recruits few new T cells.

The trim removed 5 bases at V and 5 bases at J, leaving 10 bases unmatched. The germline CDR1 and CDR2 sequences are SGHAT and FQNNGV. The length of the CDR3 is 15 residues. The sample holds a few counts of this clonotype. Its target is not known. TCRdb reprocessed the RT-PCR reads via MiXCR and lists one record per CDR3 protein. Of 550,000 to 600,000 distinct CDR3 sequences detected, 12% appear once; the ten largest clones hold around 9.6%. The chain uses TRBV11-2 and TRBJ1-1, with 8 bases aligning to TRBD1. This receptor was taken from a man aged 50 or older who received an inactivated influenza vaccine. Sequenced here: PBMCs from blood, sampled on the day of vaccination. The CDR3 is CASSAHDRGGTEAFF. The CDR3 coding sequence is TGTGCCAGCAGCGCCCACGACAGGGGAGGTACTGAAGCTTTCTTT.